What follows are 8 T cell receptor beta chains derived from one specimen sequenced in a study of blood T cell repertoires in COVID-19. Only in-frame clones appear in the TCRdb table, and some are missing; sequencing was by immunoSEQ multiplex PCR. Of hundreds of thousands of clones listed, less than 90% are singletons. Sequencing input: peripheral blood. Receptor source: a woman in her sixties or seventies with active or convalescent COVID-19.

This chain uses TRBV7-8 with TRBJ2-1; 10 bases line up with TRBD2. Germline loops: CDR1 SGHVS, CDR2 FQNEAQ. The CDR3 spans 16 residues. Trimming took 5 bases from V and 4 from J; bases not matched to a gene: 8. CDR3 sequence: CASSKGGAGGYNEQFF. The CDR3 coding sequence is TGTGCCAGCAGCAAAGGGGGAGCGGGAGGGTACAATGAGCAGTTCTTC.

In this sample, this clone turned up a few times. V and J are TRBV7-2 and TRBJ2-1, with 8 positions matching TRBD1. Looked up from germline, CDR1 is SGHTA and CDR2 is FQGNSA. This CDR3 comprises 14 residues. Unmatched junction bases numbered 9, after V lost 5 bases and J lost 9 bases. The CDR3 is CASSTRTGRPEQFF. CDR3 DNA sequence: TGTGCCAGCAGCACCAGGACAGGGAGGCCTGAGCAGTTCTTC.

The chain has TRBV30 and TRBJ1-2; 7 bases are a match to TRBD1. Germline V gene lookup returns CDR1 GTSNPN and CDR2 SVGIG (reference sequence). Trimming at V came to 2 bases and at J to 5 bases, leaving 8 bases not matched to a gene. The CDR3 length is 14 residues. The CDR3 loop reads CAWSSGTESYGYTF. CDR3 DNA: TGTGCCTGGAGTTCCGGGACAGAGAGTTATGGCTACACCTTC.

The chain employs TRBV28 and TRBJ1-2; the match to TRBD1 covers 10 bases. Germline V CDR1 and CDR2: MDHEN, SYDVKM. CDR3 size: 17 residues. The V and J ends lost 8 bases and 1 base, in that order; junction bases with no gene match: 13. The CDR3: CASLPGTGARSNYGYTF. CDR3 sequence (DNA): TGTGCCAGCCTACCGGGGACAGGGGCCCGCAGTAACTATGGCTACACCTTC.

J is TRBJ2-1 and V is TRBV3-1 (or the pseudogene TRBV3-2), with a tentative D call TRBD2 (5 bases). V was shortened by 4 bases and J by 1 base, with 8 bases between the two germline ends. The CDR3 length is 14 residues. The germline gives CDR1 LGHDT, CDR2 YNNKEL (reference sequence). CDR3 residues: CASSLTGSYNEQFF. CDR3 coding DNA: TGTGCCAGCAGCCTAACGGGATCCTACAATGAGCAGTTCTTC.

The V call is TRBV5-1, the J call TRBJ1-1; D is unresolved. The CDR3 covers 17 residues. Trimming pared 2 bases from V and 1 base from J, leaving 18 bases between. Germline loops: CDR1 SGHRS, CDR2 YFSETQ. In DNA form, the CDR3 reads TGCGCCAGCAGCTTCGCCGGAGCCCCGGCTGGGAACACTGAAGCTTTCTTT. It translates to CASSFAGAPAGNTEAFF.

The chain uses TRBV6-5 and TRBJ2-7; perhaps TRBD2 as D (5 bases). The CDR3 runs to 15 residues. Trimming stripped 11 bases from V and 2 bases from J, with 22 bases between. Germline values: CDR1 MNHEY, CDR2 SVGAGI. The CDR3 reads CAVKAAGNLAYEQYF. In nucleotides, the CDR3 is TGTGCCGTCAAGGCCGCGGGTAACCTTGCCTACGAGCAGTACTTC.

V is TRBV28 and J is TRBJ2-7; D gene ambiguous. Germline V lookup: CDR1 MDHEN, CDR2 SYDVKM. The V and J ends lost 8 bases and 2 bases respectively, with 10 bases between them. This CDR3 contains 12 residues. The CDR3 nucleotides read TGTGCCAGCCGTCAGGAACCCTACGAGCAGTACTTC. Amino acids: CASRQEPYEQYF.